The sample holds many counts of the clone carrying this T cell receptor (beta chain). The antigen remains unidentified. This CDR3 spans 15 amino acids. The trim removed 4 bases at V and 3 bases at J, leaving 8 bases unmatched. The data stem from a study of T-cell reconstitution after alpha-beta-depleted transplantation in children. Findings and limits, study-wide: Expanded graft clones numbering several hundred reportedly gave rise to alpha-beta T cells about two months after transplant.

Molecular barcoding with unique molecular identifiers was used for the TCRbeta library. TCRdb ran MiXCR on the PCR reads and lists one entry per CDR3 protein. The sample carries about 580,000 distinct CDR3 sequences, around 23% recorded once. This specimen was PBMCs, mostly from graft donor cells, taken 360 days after TCRalphabeta/CD19-depleted stem cell transplant. The TCR originated in a boy in the first two years of life who had a stem cell transplant for acute myeloid leukemia, so the T cells may come from the graft donor. This chain links TRBV12-3 or TRBV12-4 with TRBJ2-7, with 8 bases that match TRBD1. CDR3 sequence: CASSSGTGTFYEQYF. In nucleotides, the CDR3 is TGTGCCAGCAGTTCCGGGACAGGAACCTTCTACGAGCAGTACTTC.